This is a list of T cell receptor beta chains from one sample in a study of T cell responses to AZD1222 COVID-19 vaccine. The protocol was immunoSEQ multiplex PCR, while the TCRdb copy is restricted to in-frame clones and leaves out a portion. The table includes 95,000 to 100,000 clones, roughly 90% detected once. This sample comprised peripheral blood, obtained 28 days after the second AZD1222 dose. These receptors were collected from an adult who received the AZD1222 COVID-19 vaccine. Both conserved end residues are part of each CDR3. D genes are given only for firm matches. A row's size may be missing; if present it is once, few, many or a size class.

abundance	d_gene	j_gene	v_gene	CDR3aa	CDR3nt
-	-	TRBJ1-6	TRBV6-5	CASRDYQRATPLHF	TGTGCCAGCAGGGACTACCAAAGGGCAACACCCCTCCACTTT
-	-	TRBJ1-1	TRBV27	CASSLGRGTEAFF	TGTGCCAGCAGTTTAGGGCGCGGCACTGAAGCTTTCTTT
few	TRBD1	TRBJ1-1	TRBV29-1	CSTRPDRANTEAFF	TGCAGCACTCGACCGGACAGGGCTAACACTGAAGCTTTCTTT
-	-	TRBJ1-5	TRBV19	CASSIFGGHQPQHF	TGTGCCAGTAGTATCTTCGGGGGGCATCAGCCCCAGCATTTT
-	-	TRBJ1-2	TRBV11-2	CASSPGGTGYTF	TGTGCCAGCAGCCCGGGGGGAACTGGCTACACCTTC
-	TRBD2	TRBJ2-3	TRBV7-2	CASSQGRGRERTDTQYF	TGTGCCAGCAGCCAGGGTCGTGGGCGGGAGCGCACAGATACGCAGTATTTT
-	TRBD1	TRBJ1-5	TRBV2	CASSGTALSNQPQHF	TGTGCCAGCAGCGGGACAGCTCTTAGCAATCAGCCCCAGCATTTT
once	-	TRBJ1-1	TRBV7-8	CASSPPRAGANTEAFF	TGTGCCAGCAGCCCACCCAGGGCGGGGGCGAACACTGAAGCTTTCTTT
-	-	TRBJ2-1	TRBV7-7	CASSKSAPNSYNEQFF	TGTGCCAGCAGCAAAAGCGCCCCCAACTCCTACAATGAGCAGTTCTTC
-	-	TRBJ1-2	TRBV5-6	CASSWLDSRLDYGYTF	TGTGCCAGCAGCTGGTTGGACAGCCGATTGGACTATGGCTACACCTTC
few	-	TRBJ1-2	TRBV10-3	CAISDGQPYGYTF	TGTGCCATCAGTGATGGTCAGCCCTATGGCTACACCTTC
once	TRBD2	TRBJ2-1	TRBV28	CASSLTRLAGSYNEQFF	TGTGCCAGCAGTTTAACCCGACTAGCGGGCTCCTACAATGAGCAGTTCTTC
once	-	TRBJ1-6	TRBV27	CASTIRAQSPLHF	TGTGCCAGCACAATCAGGGCGCAATCACCCCTCCACTTT
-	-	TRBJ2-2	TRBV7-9	CASSLMGGGNTGELFF	TGTGCCAGCAGCCTGATGGGAGGAGGGAACACCGGGGAGCTGTTTTTT
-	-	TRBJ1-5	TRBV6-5	CASRDSNQPQHF	TGTGCCAGCAGGGACAGCAATCAGCCCCAGCATTTT
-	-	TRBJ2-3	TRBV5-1	CASSLVRAGTDTQYF	TGCGCCAGCAGCTTGGTCAGGGCGGGCACAGATACGCAGTATTTT
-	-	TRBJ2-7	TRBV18	CASSPANEQYF	TGTGCCAGCTCACCTGCGAACGAGCAGTACTTC
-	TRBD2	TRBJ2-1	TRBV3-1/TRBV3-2	CASSQTGLAAQMGEQFF	TGTGCCAGCAGCCAAACTGGACTAGCGGCTCAAATGGGTGAGCAGTTCTTC
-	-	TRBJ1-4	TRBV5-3	CARSLESGPANEKLFF	TGTGCCAGAAGCTTGGAGTCGGGGCCCGCGAATGAAAAACTGTTTTTT
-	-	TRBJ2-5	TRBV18	CASSPFAGETQYF	TGTGCCAGCTCACCATTCGCGGGGGAGACCCAGTACTTC
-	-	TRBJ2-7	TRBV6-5	CASSYSGKNYEQYF	TGTGCCAGCAGCTACTCCGGGAAAAACTACGAGCAGTACTTC
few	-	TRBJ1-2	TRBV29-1	CSVGTDYGYTF	TGCAGCGTTGGAACAGACTATGGCTACACCTTC
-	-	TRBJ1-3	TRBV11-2	CASSAFKIRDSGNTIYF	TGTGCCAGCAGCGCATTTAAAATCAGGGACTCTGGAAACACCATATATTTT
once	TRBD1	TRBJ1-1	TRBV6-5	CASSQRTGGSEAFF	TGTGCCAGCAGCCAAAGGACAGGGGGATCTGAAGCTTTCTTT
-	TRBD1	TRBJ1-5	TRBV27	CASSSWTNRGQPQHF	TGTGCCAGCAGTTCCTGGACTAACAGGGGGCAGCCCCAGCATTTT
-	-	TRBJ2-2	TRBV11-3	CASRPGRGAGELFF	TGTGCCAGCAGACCCGGAAGAGGTGCCGGGGAGCTGTTTTTT
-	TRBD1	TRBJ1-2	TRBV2	CASRGTGINYGYTF	TGTGCCAGCAGAGGGACAGGGATTAACTATGGCTACACCTTC
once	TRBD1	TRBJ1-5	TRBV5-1	CASSESDRANQPQHF	TGCGCCAGCAGCGAATCCGACAGGGCAAATCAGCCCCAGCATTTT
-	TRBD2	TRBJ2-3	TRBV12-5	CASGPARTSVSDTQYF	TGTGCTAGTGGCCCCGCCCGGACTAGCGTTTCAGATACGCAGTATTTT
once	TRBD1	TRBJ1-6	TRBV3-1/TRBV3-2	CASSQERRRTGGNNSPLHF	TGTGCCAGCAGCCAAGAAAGGCGTAGGACAGGGGGCAATAATTCACCCCTCCACTTT
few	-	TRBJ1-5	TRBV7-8	CASSLGPGQDQPQHF	TGTGCCAGCAGCTTAGGTCCGGGCCAAGATCAGCCCCAGCATTTT
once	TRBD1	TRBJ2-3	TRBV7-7	CASGEGGSTDTQYF	TGTGCCAGCGGAGAAGGGGGCTCAACAGATACGCAGTATTTT
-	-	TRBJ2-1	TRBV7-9	CASSFSIEQFF	TGTGCCAGCAGCTTCTCTATTGAGCAGTTCTTC